The 30 T cell receptor beta chains below all came from one sample that was sequenced in a study of shared clonotypes between healthy human individuals (dated by TCRdb to the early 2020s). The library was prepared using the immunoSEQ multiplex PCR assay. Imported from immuneACCESS, the table was reduced by TCRdb to in-frame sequences with V and J called. These copies leave out some clones; in studies compared against another copy, an unresolved V gene accounts for under half, and the cause of the remainder is not known. Within this sample are around 690,000 clones, with about 92% of them counted one time only. Clones ranked in the top ten supply 34% of the sample. Input material: memory CD8+ T cells from PBMCs. In light of the paper, this sample's cell subset or site label describes: CD45RO+ cells pooled with CCR7-negative TemRA cells. All receptors derive from a man younger than 35 in good health. Some clones in this sample may be carry-over from other donors' samples.

The chain uses TRBV6-6 and TRBJ2-7; D gene uncertain. Trimming removed 0 bases at V and 2 bases at J, with 8 bases between. The CDR3 spans 14 residues. Germline assignment: CDR1 MNHNY and CDR2 SVGAGI (reference sequence). The CDR3, as DNA: TGTGCCAGCAGTTACTCAACCCCGGCCTACGAGCAGTACTTC. Protein product: CASSYSTPAYEQYF.

This clone was detected once. The gene calls are TRBV11-1 and TRBJ2-5; 14 bases line up with TRBD2. CDR1 SGHAT and CDR2 FQDESV come from the germline V gene (reference sequence). With 4 bases clipped from V and 4 bases from J, the junction kept 2 bases outside the gene matches. This CDR3 spans 15 amino acids. The DNA for the CDR3 is TGTGCCAGCAGCTACGGACTAGCGGGAGGAGAGACCCAGTACTTC. Translation: CASSYGLAGGETQYF.

The V and J genes are TRBV29-1 and TRBJ2-1; 10 bases line up with TRBD2. Germline CDR1 SQVTM, CDR2 ANQGSEA. The CDR3 sequence is 16 residues long. V lost 3 bases to trimming and J lost 6 bases; unmatched junction nucleotides: 11. The CDR3 region is CSVDGPLAGAINEQFF. The CDR3 DNA reads TGCAGCGTTGATGGCCCCCTAGCGGGAGCGATCAATGAGCAGTTCTTC.

In its sample, this clone was seen a few times. The rearrangement links TRBV7-3 to TRBJ2-2; D is unresolved. CDR3 length: 13 amino acids. Per the germline V gene, CDR1 is SGHTA and CDR2 is FQGTGA. Trimming stripped 4 bases from V and 3 bases from J, with 6 bases between. CDR3 coding DNA: TGTGCCAGCAGCTCCCACTACACCGGGGAGCTGTTTTTT. The encoded protein is CASSSHYTGELFF.

The rearrangement joins TRBV7-9 to TRBJ2-3; the D gene is possibly TRBD2 (5 bases). This CDR3 spans 14 amino acids. The V gene's germline CDR1 is SEHNR and CDR2 FQNEAQ (reference sequence). Deletions cut 5 bases from V and 1 base from J, with 10 bases between. CDR3 in DNA: TGTGCCAGCAGCCAGGAGGACGGCACAGATACGCAGTATTTT. This gives the protein CASSQEDGTDTQYF.

CDR3 coding DNA: TGTGCCAGCAGTTACCTTGAGGCGGGGTTCTACGAGCAGTACTTC. Its protein is CASSYLEAGFYEQYF. This chain uses TRBV6-5 with TRBJ2-7; D is perhaps TRBD2 (6 bases). Germline V gene data show CDR1 as MNHEY and CDR2 as SVGAGI. Trimming removed 2 bases at V and 3 bases at J, with 14 bases between. The CDR3 has 15 amino acids.

The V gene is TRBV7-3, the J gene TRBJ2-3, with a weak D call TRBD1 (6 bases). The CDR3 has 15 amino acids. V was shortened by 5 bases and J by 0 bases, with 12 bases between the two germline ends. In germline, CDR1 is SGHTA, CDR2 FQGTGA. The CDR3: CASSPTGKSTDTQYF. In DNA form, the CDR3 reads TGTGCCAGCAGCCCAACAGGGAAAAGCACAGATACGCAGTATTTT.

The rearrangement links TRBV19 to TRBJ2-7; 7 positions match TRBD1. Germline V CDR1 and CDR2: LNHDA, SQIVND (reference sequence). This CDR3 region has 17 residues. V was pared by 2 bases and J by 0 bases, with 10 bases of the junction left unmatched. The CDR3 DNA reads as TGTGCCAGTAGTATATTTTTGTTTGGGACAGTCTCCTACGAGCAGTACTTC. Translating gives CASSIFLFGTVSYEQYF.

The chain recombines TRBV7-9 with TRBJ1-1; D remains unclear. The germline V gene has CDR1 SEHNR and CDR2 FQNEAQ (reference sequence). Trimming shortened V by 5 bases and J by 3 bases, and 7 bases separated the two germline ends. This CDR3 has 12 residues. CDR3 amino acids: CASSGRYTEAFF. The DNA of the CDR3 is TGTGCCAGCAGCGGACGCTACACTGAAGCTTTCTTT.

The genes are TRBV4-1 and TRBJ2-3; TRBD2 aligns across 7 bases. Trimming cost V 3 bases and J 2 bases; bases outside gene matches: 17. There are 19 residues in the CDR3. Germline CDR1 reads MGHRA; CDR2 reads YSYEKL. The CDR3 bases are TGCGCCAGCAGCCAGCCGGGAAATCCCACGGGGGGTGCCACAGATACGCAGTATTTT. Translation gives CASSQPGNPTGGATDTQYF.

Comment on this clone: A read error may produce the germline difference seen at one junction end. This sequence joins TRBV7-9 and TRBJ2-1, with 9 bases lining up with TRBD2. This CDR3 is 15 amino acids long. CDR1 and CDR2 from the germline V gene are SEHNR and FQNEAQ (reference sequence). As DNA, the CDR3 is TGTGCCAGCACCCCCGGGACTAGCTCCCACAATGAGCAGTTCTTC. It translates to CASTPGTSSHNEQFF.

V is TRBV28 and J is TRBJ1-4; maybe TRBD1 (5 bases). Per the germline V gene, CDR1 is MDHEN and CDR2 is SYDVKM. V was trimmed by 3 bases and J by 4 bases, leaving 15 bases between them. The CDR3 has 16 residues. CDR3 bases: TGTGCCAGCAGTTTCCCCCGCCAGGGATTTAATGAAAAACTGTTTTTT. Amino acids: CASSFPRQGFNEKLFF.

This chain links TRBV9 with TRBJ2-7, with 9 bases fitting TRBD2. CDR1 and CDR2 from the germline V gene are SGDLS and YYNGEE. The CDR3 loop spans 18 amino acids. V trimming: 0 bases; J trimming: 5 bases; junction bases outside the gene matches: 15. CDR3 nucleotide sequence: TGTGCCAGCAGCGTAGGGGTTAGCGGGAGATTTGCGGCCCACGAGCAGTACTTC. Translated: CASSVGVSGRFAAHEQYF.

In nucleotides, the CDR3 is TGTGCCAGCAGTGACCTCGACAGGGTTAGTTCCTACGAGCAGTACTTC. Amino acids: CASSDLDRVSSYEQYF. The chain combines TRBV6-1 with TRBJ2-7, with 7 bases fitting TRBD1. This CDR3 region has 16 residues. The V segment lost 3 bases and the J segment 1 base; nucleotides outside the gene matches: 9. The germline V gene encodes CDR1 MNHNS and CDR2 SASEGT.

The gene calls are TRBV10-3 and TRBJ2-7; 9 bases are shared with TRBD2. This CDR3 comprises 14 residues. V shed 6 bases, J shed 3 bases, and the junction held 6 bases outside the gene matches. Germline V lookup: CDR1 ENHRY, CDR2 SYGVKD. CDR3 amino acids: CAISLSGSFYEQYF. The CDR3 region has the DNA TGTGCCATCAGCCTTAGCGGGAGTTTCTACGAGCAGTACTTC.

The CDR3 is CASSQREFDEQYF. DNA of the CDR3: TGTGCCAGCAGCCAAAGGGAGTTCGACGAGCAGTACTTC. V and J are TRBV28 and TRBJ2-7, with a possible D match to TRBD2 (5 bases). The CDR3 is 13 amino acids. Germline CDR1 reads MDHEN; CDR2 reads SYDVKM. Deletions cut 6 bases from V and 5 bases from J, with 14 bases between.

The chain employs TRBV30 and TRBJ2-3, with 12 bases matching TRBD2. Trimming at V came to 3 bases and at J to 4 bases, leaving 14 bases not matched to a gene. The CDR3 is 18 residues long. Germline V gene data show CDR1 as GTSNPN and CDR2 as SVGIG (reference sequence). The CDR3 loop reads CAWRETLAGGPFADTQYF. CDR3 sequence (DNA): TGTGCCTGGAGAGAAACTCTAGCGGGAGGGCCGTTTGCAGATACGCAGTATTTT.

This chain joins TRBV21-1 and TRBJ2-4; the D call in the table, TRBD2, was not verified against the DNA. TRBV21-1 is flagged as a pseudogene. This CDR3 region has 17 residues. DNA of the CDR3: TGTGCCAGCAGCGTGATTGGGAGGGGGAAGGCCAAAAACATTCAGTACTTC. Its translation: CASSVIGRGKAKNIQYF.

A word on this clone: A far larger clone differs by one base, so this is likely a read error. This chain joins TRBV9 and TRBJ2-1, with TRBD2 identical over 7 bases. This CDR3 region has 13 residues. Looked up from germline, CDR1 is SGDLS and CDR2 is YYNGEE. Losses at the gene ends were 4 bases for V and 5 bases for J; bases not matched to a gene: 3. The CDR3 DNA reads as TGTGCCAGCAGCCCCGGGACTAACAATGAGCAGTTCTTC. This gives the protein CASSPGTNNEQFF. The entire variable domain, with the rest obtained from reference TRBV9 and TRBJ2-1, is as follows: DSGVTQTPKHLITATGQRVTLRCSPRSGDLSVYWYQQSLDQGLQFLIQYYNGEERAKGNILERFSAQQFPDLHSELNLSSLELGDSALYFCASSPGTNNEQFFGPGTRLTVL.

The rearrangement links TRBV28 to TRBJ2-7, with TRBD2 identical over 13 bases. CDR1 is MDHEN and CDR2 is SYDVKM in the germline V gene. Unmatched junction bases numbered 5, after V lost 10 bases and J lost 5 bases. CDR3 length: 13 amino acids. CDR3 region: CAIRTSGRNEQYF. The CDR3 region has the DNA TGTGCCATCAGGACTAGCGGGAGAAACGAGCAGTACTTC.

Only one count was recorded for this clone. This chain connects TRBV6-1 to TRBJ2-1; D is uncertain. The germline CDR1 and CDR2 sequences are MNHNS and SASEGT. The germline V and J ends were trimmed by 2 bases and 3 bases, with 17 bases remaining between them. This CDR3 has 17 amino acids. CDR3 sequence (DNA): TGTGCCAGCAGTGAATTTGGAAATTTTAAACTCTACAATGAGCAGTTCTTC. As protein: CASSEFGNFKLYNEQFF.

The chain links TRBV2 to TRBJ2-7; 14 nucleotides align to TRBD2. This CDR3 region has 16 residues. The junction had 5 bases not matched to a gene; V was cut back by 5 bases and J by 2 bases. Per the germline V gene, CDR1 is SNHLY and CDR2 is FYNNEI. CDR3 sequence: CASSFGTSGSAYEQYF. The CDR3 nucleotides read TGTGCCAGCAGTTTTGGGACTAGCGGGAGCGCCTACGAGCAGTACTTC.

As for this clone: Other DNA sequences from this sample encode an identical CDR3 as well. This rearrangement joins TRBV11-2 to TRBJ2-7; unclear D gene. The V end lost 3 bases, the J end lost 1 base, and 10 bases lay between the germline ends. The CDR3 totals 14 residues. The V gene's germline CDR1 is SGHAT and CDR2 FQNNGV. DNA of the CDR3: TGTGCCAGCAGCTTTGGACGCGGATCCTACGAGCAGTACTTC. Protein sequence: CASSFGRGSYEQYF.

The J gene is TRBJ2-7, the V gene TRBV2; TRBD1 matches 7 bases. The length of the CDR3 is 14 residues. Losses at the gene ends were 2 bases for V and 3 bases for J; bases not matched to a gene: 4. The germline V gene has CDR1 SNHLY and CDR2 FYNNEI. The CDR3 protein is CASSEMTGYYEQYF. The CDR3 bases are TGTGCCAGCAGTGAAATGACAGGGTACTACGAGCAGTACTTC.

Concerning this clone: The sample contains more than one DNA sequence encoding this CDR3. V and J are TRBV9 and TRBJ1-1; 8 bases align to TRBD1. From germline, CDR1 is SGDLS and CDR2 YYNGEE. Trimming at V came to 5 bases and at J to 4 bases, leaving 4 bases not matched to a gene. CDR3 size: 13 residues. CDR3 bases: TGTGCCAGCAGTACAGGGGGAGGCACTGAAGCTTTCTTT. As protein: CASSTGGGTEAFF.

This clone was observed many times. J is TRBJ2-5 and V is TRBV7-9, with D perhaps being TRBD1 or TRBD2 (5 bases each). This CDR3 region has 14 residues. Looked up from germline, CDR1 is SEHNR and CDR2 is FQNEAQ (reference sequence). Trimming took 2 bases from V and 1 from J, leaving 8 bases between them. CDR3 in amino acids: CASSLLGPQETQYF. CDR3 DNA sequence: TGTGCCAGCAGCTTACTGGGACCCCAAGAGACCCAGTACTTC.

The rearrangement uses TRBV4-3 and TRBJ2-3; the D call may be TRBD1 or TRBD2 (5 bases each). The germline gives CDR1 LGHNA, CDR2 YSLEER. V was pared by 5 bases and J by 0 bases, with 18 bases between. The CDR3 extends over 17 amino acids. CDR3 coding DNA: TGCGCCAGCAGCAAAGGGACGGGAAGATCTAGCACAGATACGCAGTATTTT. Translation: CASSKGTGRSSTDTQYF.

This clone was picked up one time. The CDR3 DNA sequence: TGTGCCAGCAGCTTAAACGGGAGTCCCCCGACGCAGTATTTT. This gives the protein CASSLNGSPPTQYF. V is TRBV7-9 and J is TRBJ2-3, with a possible D match to TRBD2 (6 bases). CDR1 is SEHNR, CDR2 FQNEAQ, per germline (reference sequence). The CDR3 runs 14 residues. The V and J ends lost 2 bases and 9 bases respectively, with 15 bases between them.

This rearrangement joins TRBV4-1 to TRBJ2-7; the match to TRBD2 covers 10 bases. From germline, CDR1 is MGHRA and CDR2 YSYEKL. CDR3 length: 15 amino acids. Trimming at V came to 1 base and at J to 5 bases, leaving 5 bases not matched to a gene. The CDR3 coding sequence is TGCGCCAGCAGCCAAGTCAAGCGGGAGGGCCACGAGCAGTACTTC. Encoded protein: CASSQVKREGHEQYF.

The chain uses TRBV10-3 and TRBJ2-5; perhaps TRBD2 as D (5 bases). The CDR3 is 15 residues long. Trimming pared 0 bases from V and 7 bases from J, leaving 15 bases between. The V gene's germline CDR1 is ENHRY and CDR2 SYGVKD. The CDR3 DNA reads TGTGCCATCAGTGAGTCGGAGGAACCACCCGGGACCCAGTACTTC. As protein: CAISESEEPPGTQYF.